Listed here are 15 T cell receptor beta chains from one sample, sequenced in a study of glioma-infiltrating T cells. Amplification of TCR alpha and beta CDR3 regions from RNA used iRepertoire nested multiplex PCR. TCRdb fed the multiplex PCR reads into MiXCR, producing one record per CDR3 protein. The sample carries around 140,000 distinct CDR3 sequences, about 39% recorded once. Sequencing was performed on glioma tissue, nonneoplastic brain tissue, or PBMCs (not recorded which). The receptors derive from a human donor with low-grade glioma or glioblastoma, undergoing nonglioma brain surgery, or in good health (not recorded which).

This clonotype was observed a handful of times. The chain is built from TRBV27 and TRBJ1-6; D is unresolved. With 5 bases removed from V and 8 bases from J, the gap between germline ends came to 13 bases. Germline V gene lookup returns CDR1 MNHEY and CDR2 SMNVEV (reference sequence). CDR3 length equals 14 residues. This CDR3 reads CASSLEGSYSPLHF. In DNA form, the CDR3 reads TGTGCCAGCAGTCTCGAGGGCAGTTATTCACCCCTCCACTTT.

CDR3 residues: CASKGPGNEQFF. The DNA of the CDR3 is TGTGCCAGCAAGGGTCCGGGCAATGAGCAGTTCTTC. The chain carries TRBV9 and TRBJ2-1; no firm D call. The length of the CDR3 is 12 residues. The germline V and J ends were trimmed by 6 bases and 6 bases, with 10 bases remaining between them. Germline loops: CDR1 SGDLS, CDR2 YYNGEE.

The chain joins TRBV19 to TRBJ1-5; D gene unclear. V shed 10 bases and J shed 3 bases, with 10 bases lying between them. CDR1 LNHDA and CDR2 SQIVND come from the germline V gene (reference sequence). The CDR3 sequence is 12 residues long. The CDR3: CATSANNQPQHF. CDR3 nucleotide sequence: TGTGCCACCTCAGCGAACAATCAGCCCCAGCATTTT. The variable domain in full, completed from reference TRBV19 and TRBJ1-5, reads DGGITQSPKYLFRKEGQNVTLSCEQNLNHDAMYWYRQDPGQGLRLIYYSQIVNDFQKGDIAEGYSVSREKKESFPLTVTSAQKNPTAFYLCATSANNQPQHFGDGTRLSIL.

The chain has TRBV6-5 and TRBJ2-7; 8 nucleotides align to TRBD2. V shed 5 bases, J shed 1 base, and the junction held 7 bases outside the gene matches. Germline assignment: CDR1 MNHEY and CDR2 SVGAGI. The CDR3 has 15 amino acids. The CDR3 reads CASSPGGTSSYEQYF. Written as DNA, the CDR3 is TGTGCCAGCAGTCCCGGAGGGACTAGTTCCTACGAGCAGTACTTC.

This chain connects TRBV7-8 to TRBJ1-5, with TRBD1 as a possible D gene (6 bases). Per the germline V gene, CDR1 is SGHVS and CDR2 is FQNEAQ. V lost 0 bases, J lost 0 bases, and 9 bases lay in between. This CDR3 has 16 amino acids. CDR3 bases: TGTGCCAGCAGCTTAGCCGGGACACATAGCAATCAGCCCCAGCATTTT. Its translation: CASSLAGTHSNQPQHF.

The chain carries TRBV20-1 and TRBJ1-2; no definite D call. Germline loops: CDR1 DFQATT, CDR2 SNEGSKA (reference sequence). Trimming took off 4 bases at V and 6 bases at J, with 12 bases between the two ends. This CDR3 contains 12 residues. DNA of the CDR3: TGCAGTGCTATTGACACGAGCGATGGCTACACCTTC. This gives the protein CSAIDTSDGYTF.

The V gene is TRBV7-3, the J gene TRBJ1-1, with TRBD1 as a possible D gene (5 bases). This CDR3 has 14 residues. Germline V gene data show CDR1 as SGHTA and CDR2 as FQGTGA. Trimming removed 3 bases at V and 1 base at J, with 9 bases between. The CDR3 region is CASSLMGENTEAFF. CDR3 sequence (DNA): TGTGCCAGCAGCTTGATGGGGGAGAACACTGAAGCTTTCTTT.

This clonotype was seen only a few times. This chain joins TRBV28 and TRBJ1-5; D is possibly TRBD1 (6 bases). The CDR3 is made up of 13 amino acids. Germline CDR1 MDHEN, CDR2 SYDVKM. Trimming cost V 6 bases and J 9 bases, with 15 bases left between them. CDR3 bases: TGTGCCAGCAGCGCAGGGGACGGGTGGCCCCAGCATTTT. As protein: CASSAGDGWPQHF.

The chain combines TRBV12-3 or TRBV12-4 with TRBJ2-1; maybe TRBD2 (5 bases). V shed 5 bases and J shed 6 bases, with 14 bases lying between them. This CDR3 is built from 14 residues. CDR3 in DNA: TGTGCCAGCAGTCCGGAGGAGCGTTTCAATGAGCAGTTCTTC. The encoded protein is CASSPEERFNEQFF.

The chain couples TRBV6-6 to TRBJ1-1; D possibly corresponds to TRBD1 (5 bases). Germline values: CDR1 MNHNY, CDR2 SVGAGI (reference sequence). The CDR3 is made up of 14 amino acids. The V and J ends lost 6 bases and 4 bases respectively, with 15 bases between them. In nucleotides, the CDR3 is TGTGCCAGCAGGGCGGACAAGGGGCCCACTGAAGCTTTCTTT. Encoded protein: CASRADKGPTEAFF.

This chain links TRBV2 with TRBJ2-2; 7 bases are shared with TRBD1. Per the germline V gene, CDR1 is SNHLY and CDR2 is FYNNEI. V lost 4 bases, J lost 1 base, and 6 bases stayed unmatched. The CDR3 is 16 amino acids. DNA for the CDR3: TGTGCCAGCAGTGTTCAGACAGGGATGAACACCGGGGAGCTGTTTTTT. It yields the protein CASSVQTGMNTGELFF.

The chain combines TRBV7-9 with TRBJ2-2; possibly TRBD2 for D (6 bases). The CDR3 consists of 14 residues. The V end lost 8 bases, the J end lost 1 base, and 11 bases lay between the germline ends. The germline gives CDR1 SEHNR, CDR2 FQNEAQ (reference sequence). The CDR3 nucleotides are TGTGCCAGCCCCGGCGGGGTGAACACCGGGGAGCTGTTTTTT. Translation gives CASPGGVNTGELFF. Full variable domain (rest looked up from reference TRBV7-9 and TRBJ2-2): DTGVSQNPRHKITKRGQNVTFRCDPISEHNRLYWYRQTLGQGPEFLTYFQNEAQLEKSRLLSDRFSAERPKGSFSTLEIQRTEQGDSAMYLCASPGGVNTGELFFGEGSRLTVL.

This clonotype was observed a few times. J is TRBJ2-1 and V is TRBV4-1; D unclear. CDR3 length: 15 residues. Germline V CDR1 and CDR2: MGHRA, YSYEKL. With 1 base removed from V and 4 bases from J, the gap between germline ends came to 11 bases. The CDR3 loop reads CASSQVYSPYNEQFF. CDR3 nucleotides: TGCGCCAGCAGCCAAGTTTATAGTCCATACAATGAGCAGTTCTTC.

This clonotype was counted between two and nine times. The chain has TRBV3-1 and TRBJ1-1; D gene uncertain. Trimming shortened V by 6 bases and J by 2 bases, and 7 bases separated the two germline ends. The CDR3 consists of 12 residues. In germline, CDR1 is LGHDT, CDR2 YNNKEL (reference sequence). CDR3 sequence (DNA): TGTGCCAGCAGTGATACCAACACTGAAGCTTTCTTT. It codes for CASSDTNTEAFF.

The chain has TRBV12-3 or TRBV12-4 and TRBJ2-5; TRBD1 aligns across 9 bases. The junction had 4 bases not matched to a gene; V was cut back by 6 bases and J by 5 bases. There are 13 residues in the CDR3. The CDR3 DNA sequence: TGTGCCAGCAGCAGAGGGACAGGGGAGACCCAGTACTTC. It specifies CASSRGTGETQYF.